Each of the 20 T cell receptor beta chains below was sequenced from the same sample in a study of T cell responses to AZD1222 COVID-19 vaccine. The protocol was immunoSEQ multiplex PCR, while the TCRdb copy is restricted to in-frame clones and leaves out a portion. The sample has under 100,000 clones; 90% are singletons. This specimen was peripheral blood, taken on day 0 of AZD1222 vaccination. These receptors originate from an adult in good health.

The CDR3 sequence is CASSLIDRKDNSPLHF. The CDR3 region has the DNA TGTGCCAGCAGTTTAATCGACAGGAAGGATAATTCACCCCTCCACTTT. The chain carries TRBV28 and TRBJ1-6, with D possibly TRBD1 on 6 matching bases. V dropped 2 bases and J dropped 5 bases, with 13 bases sitting between them. This CDR3 region has 16 residues. CDR1 and CDR2 (germline): MDHEN, SYDVKM.

The chain carries TRBV6-1 and TRBJ1-1; 11 bases match TRBD1. The V gene's germline CDR1 is MNHNS and CDR2 SASEGT. The CDR3 covers 17 residues. V shed 2 bases and J 5 bases; nucleotides not matched to a gene: 10. CDR3 nucleotide sequence: TGTGCCAGCAGTGAATTTCGGGGACAGGGGGTTGGGACTGAAGCTTTCTTT. Translation gives CASSEFRGQGVGTEAFF.

The chain carries TRBV4-2 and TRBJ1-1; D not certain. V was pared by 0 bases and J by 0 bases, with 8 bases between. The CDR3 is made up of 15 amino acids. Germline assignment: CDR1 LGHNA and CDR2 YNFKEQ. The CDR3 region is CASSQEPQMNTEAFF. For the CDR3, the DNA is TGTGCCAGCAGCCAAGAACCCCAGATGAACACTGAAGCTTTCTTT.

V is TRBV28 and J is TRBJ1-4; D call uncertain. V was pared by 6 bases and J by 3 bases, with 11 bases between. This CDR3 is built from 14 residues. Germline lookup yields CDR1 MDHEN and CDR2 SYDVKM. Written as DNA, the CDR3 is TGTGCCAGCAGATCCGCCTCCTCTAATGAAAAACTGTTTTTT. Protein product: CASRSASSNEKLFF. Combining the CDR3 with reference TRBV28 and TRBJ1-4 gives the whole variable domain DVKVTQSSRYLVKRTGEKVFLECVQDMDHENMFWYRQDPGLGLRLIYFSYDVKMKEKGDIPEGYSVSREKKERFSLILESASTNQTSMYLCASRSASSNEKLFFGSGTQLSVL.

The J gene is TRBJ1-1, the V gene TRBV29-1, with D unresolved. Deletions cut 4 bases from V and 3 bases from J, with 6 bases between. CDR1 and CDR2 from the germline V gene are SQVTM and ANQGSEA. The CDR3 is 11 amino acids. CDR3 in DNA: TGCAGCGTTGTACGAGACACTGAAGCTTTCTTT. Encoded protein: CSVVRDTEAFF.

The chain is built from TRBV7-8 and TRBJ1-2, with 7 bases fitting TRBD1. Germline V gene lookup returns CDR1 SGHVS and CDR2 FQNEAQ. The trim removed 5 bases at V and 7 bases at J, leaving 10 bases unmatched. This CDR3 is 14 amino acids long. CDR3 nucleotide sequence: TGTGCCAGCAGCCCTAATACAGGGGCGGCTGGCTACACCTTC. This sequence encodes CASSPNTGAAGYTF. Full variable domain (remainder filled in from reference TRBV7-8 and TRBJ1-2): GAGVSQSPRYKVAKRGQDVALRCDPISGHVSLFWYQQALGQGPEFLTYFQNEAQLDKSGLPSDRFFAERPEGSVSTLKIQRTQQEDSAVYLCASSPNTGAAGYTFGSGTRLTVV.

A word on this clone: This sample includes further DNA sequences coding for the same CDR3. This rearrangement joins TRBV7-9 to TRBJ1-1; 7 nucleotides align to TRBD1. The germline V gene has CDR1 SEHNR and CDR2 FQNEAQ (reference sequence). This CDR3 has 14 residues. With 5 bases clipped from V and 4 bases from J, the junction kept 7 bases outside the gene matches. The CDR3 protein is CASSPDREGTEAFF. As DNA, the CDR3 is TGTGCCAGCAGCCCCGACAGGGAGGGCACTGAAGCTTTCTTT.

The sample holds a few counts of this clone. The chain links TRBV14 to TRBJ1-4; TRBD1 agrees at 7 bases. Germline loops: CDR1 SGHDN, CDR2 FVKESK. The CDR3 consists of 15 residues. V was pared by 2 bases and J by 3 bases, with 3 bases of the junction left unmatched. DNA of the CDR3: TGTGCCAGCAGCCAAAGGACAGGATCTAATGAAAAACTGTTTTTT. Amino acids: CASSQRTGSNEKLFF.

The DNA for the CDR3 is TGCGCCAGCAGCCCGGCGGTGGGGCTGGGAGAGACCCAGTACTTC. Translation: CASSPAVGLGETQYF. The J gene is TRBJ2-5, the V gene TRBV5-1; D possibly corresponds to TRBD1 (5 bases). This CDR3 has 15 amino acids. From germline, CDR1 is SGHRS and CDR2 YFSETQ. V lost 4 bases, J lost 4 bases, and 17 bases lay in between.

As DNA, the CDR3 is TGTGCCAGCAGTTTCCCCGGGACCAAGAATTCACCCCTCCACTTT. Protein: CASSFPGTKNSPLHF. The J gene is TRBJ1-6, the V gene TRBV28, with a weak D call TRBD1 (5 bases). The CDR3 is 15 amino acids. V was clipped by 3 bases and J by 7 bases, with 13 bases between them. Germline loops: CDR1 MDHEN, CDR2 SYDVKM.

J is TRBJ2-3 and V is TRBV2, with D uncertain. Trimming cost V 6 bases and J 3 bases, with 10 bases left between them. There are 13 residues in the CDR3. Germline V CDR1 and CDR2: SNHLY, FYNNEI. The CDR3: CASSHIETDTQYF. CDR3 DNA sequence: TGTGCCAGCAGCCACATCGAGACAGATACGCAGTATTTT. Together with reference TRBV2 and TRBJ2-3, the CDR3 gives the full variable domain: EPEVTQTPSHQVTQMGQEVILRCVPISNHLYFYWYRQILGQKVEFLVSFYNNEISEKSEIFDDQFSVERPDGSNFTLKIRSTKLEDSAMYFCASSHIETDTQYFGPGTRLTVL.

The chain employs TRBV6-2 or TRBV6-3 and TRBJ1-2, with 9 bases fitting TRBD1. Trimming removed 6 bases from V and 8 bases from J; junction bases left unmatched: 13. The germline gives CDR1 MNHEY, CDR2 SVGEGT. The length of the CDR3 is 15 residues. The CDR3 coding sequence is TGTGCCAGCAGCCCACATGACAGGGGGTCTTTCGGCTACACCTTC. Amino acid sequence: CASSPHDRGSFGYTF.

The CDR3 loop is CASREQGKYGYTF. The CDR3 DNA sequence: TGTGCCAGCAGGGAACAGGGGAAGTATGGCTACACCTTC. The V gene is TRBV2, the J gene TRBJ1-2, with TRBD1 matching 7 bases. The CDR3 consists of 13 residues. The ends lost 6 bases at V and 5 bases at J; junction bases unmatched: 6. Germline V CDR1 and CDR2: SNHLY, FYNNEI.

CDR3 sequence reads: CASSYLASISYEQYF. Written as DNA, the CDR3 is TGTGCCAGCAGTTACTTGGCTAGTATCTCCTACGAGCAGTACTTC. The genes are TRBV6-6 and TRBJ2-7; no firm D call. V shed 1 base and J shed 0 bases, with 10 bases lying between them. Germline lookup yields CDR1 MNHNY and CDR2 SVGAGI (reference sequence). The CDR3 length is 15 residues.

The V gene is TRBV14, the J gene TRBJ1-1; tentatively, D is TRBD1 (5 bases). Trimming left V 8 bases short and J 1 base short, with 11 bases between. The CDR3 loop spans 13 amino acids. Germline values: CDR1 SGHDN, CDR2 FVKESK. CDR3 residues: CASRRGRNTEAFF. DNA of the CDR3: TGTGCCAGCCGTCGGGGGAGGAACACTGAAGCTTTCTTT.

The chain is built from TRBV6-6 and TRBJ1-5; a weak D match, TRBD1 (6 bases). The CDR3 consists of 13 residues. Germline CDR1 MNHNY, CDR2 SVGAGI (reference sequence). The V end was cut by 5 bases, the J end by 6 bases, with 11 bases between. The CDR3: CASSEIRGQPQHF. The CDR3 DNA is TGTGCCAGCAGTGAGATCAGGGGTCAGCCCCAGCATTTT.

This chain joins TRBV6-5 and TRBJ1-5, with a possible D match to TRBD1 (6 bases). Germline CDR1 reads MNHEY; CDR2 reads SVGAGI. The CDR3 loop spans 12 amino acids. The ends were cut back, 11 bases at V and 3 bases at J, with 11 bases in the middle. Here the CDR3 reads CAGGQFNQPQHF. In nucleotides, the CDR3 is TGTGCCGGAGGACAGTTCAATCAGCCCCAGCATTTT.

The chain has TRBV10-3 and TRBJ1-2; TRBD1 might be the D (6 bases). Trimming removed 6 bases from V and 5 bases from J, with 19 bases in between. The CDR3 sequence is 15 residues long. CDR1 is ENHRY and CDR2 is SYGVKD in the germline V gene. CDR3 DNA sequence: TGTGCCATCAGATATACAAGGACAGAGCAATATGGCTACACCTTC. As protein: CAIRYTRTEQYGYTF.

In its sample, this clone was seen once. This chain joins TRBV19 and TRBJ2-2, with D possibly being TRBD1 or TRBD2 (5 bases each). V lost 6 bases and J lost 9, with 20 bases in between. This CDR3 has 15 residues. Germline values: CDR1 LNHDA, CDR2 SQIVND (reference sequence). The CDR3 DNA sequence: TGTGCCAGTAGGTTGGGGGACCAACAAGCCAGGGAGCTGTTTTTT. Translating gives CASRLGDQQARELFF.

This rearrangement joins TRBV11-2 to TRBJ2-2; possibly TRBD1 for D (6 bases). V was trimmed by 5 bases and J by 0 bases, leaving 7 bases between them. CDR3 length: 14 amino acids. The germline V gene encodes CDR1 SGHAT and CDR2 FQNNGV. The CDR3 DNA is TGTGCCAGCAGCAACAGGGCGAACACCGGGGAGCTGTTTTTT. It yields the protein CASSNRANTGELFF. Variable domain in full (rest from reference TRBV11-2 and TRBJ2-2): EAGVAQSPRYKIIEKRQSVAFWCNPISGHATLYWYQQILGQGPKLLIQFQNNGVVDDSQLPKDRFSAERLKGVDSTLKIQPAKLEDSAVYLCASSNRANTGELFFGEGSRLTVL.